Presented here are 10 T cell receptor beta chains from one specimen sequenced in a study of beta chain features in type 1 diabetes. Of the isolated RNA, all was reverse transcribed, and so the sequenced material was expressed TCRB transcripts. TCRdb's table, derived via immunoSEQ multiplex PCR, lists solely in-frame clones and lacks some. The sample lists about 640,000 clones, 9.5% to 15% occurring once. For these receptors, no antigen is known. Points from the study as a whole: Patients with Type 1 diabetes showed moderately but significantly shorter TCRB CDR3s in all four CD4+ subsets.

The sequencing input was naive CD4+ T cells from blood. The receptors stem from a young man with type 1 diabetes.

J is TRBJ2-2 and V is TRBV9; TRBD2 might be the D (5 bases). The length of the CDR3 is 16 residues. V lost 3 bases and J lost 5, with 17 bases in between. Germline V CDR1 and CDR2: SGDLS, YYNGEE. As DNA, the CDR3 is TGTGCCAGCAGCGCCGACGCGAGGGCCGCGACCGGGGAGCTGTTTTTT. It yields the protein CASSADARAATGELFF.

The chain recombines TRBV30 with TRBJ2-1; TRBD2 matches at 9 bases. V shed 3 bases, J shed 7 bases, and the junction held 4 bases outside the gene matches. The CDR3 has 13 amino acids. CDR1 and CDR2 from the germline V gene are GTSNPN and SVGIG (reference sequence). Here the CDR3 DNA reads TGTGCCTGGAGGGGACTAGCTTTGAATGAGCAGTTCTTC. Translating gives CAWRGLALNEQFF. Full variable domain (remainder filled in from reference TRBV30 and TRBJ2-1): SQTIHQWPATLVQPVGSPLSLECTVEGTSNPNLYWYRQAAGRGLQLLFYSVGIGQISSEVPQNLSASRPQDRQFILSSKKLLLSDSGFYLCAWRGLALNEQFFGPGTRLTVL.

V gene TRBV11-2 combines with J gene TRBJ1-2; no reliable D call. Trimming stripped 5 bases from V and 5 bases from J, with 6 bases between. Germline CDR1 and CDR2: SGHAT and FQNNGV. The CDR3 has 11 amino acids. CDR3 nucleotides: TGTGCCAGCAGCCAATTATATGGCTACACCTTC. It translates to CASSQLYGYTF.

This sequence joins TRBV7-8 and TRBJ2-4; D is unresolved. Germline CDR1 SGHVS, CDR2 FQNEAQ. Trimming cost V 0 bases and J 0 bases, with 6 bases left between them. The CDR3 length is 15 residues. CDR3 nucleotides: TGTGCCAGCAGCTTAGCAGAGACAGCCAAAAACATTCAGTACTTC. Translating gives CASSLAETAKNIQYF.

Only a few counts were recorded for this clone. V and J are TRBV11-3 and TRBJ2-2; D gene ambiguous. The CDR3 sequence is 15 residues long. The germline V and J ends were trimmed by 2 bases and 1 base, with 8 bases remaining between them. The germline V gene encodes CDR1 SGHNT and CDR2 YENEEA. The CDR3 sequence: CASSLLSGNTGELFF. CDR3 sequence (DNA): TGTGCCAGCAGCTTACTCTCAGGGAACACCGGGGAGCTGTTTTTT.

The rearrangement uses TRBV5-4 and TRBJ2-4, with D maybe TRBD2 (6 bases). The CDR3 is 18 amino acids. Trimming shortened V by 4 bases and J by 0 bases, and 20 bases separated the two germline ends. CDR1 SGHNT and CDR2 YYREEE come from the germline V gene (reference sequence). The CDR3 protein is CASSTRTGVDLAKNIQYF. In DNA form, the CDR3 reads TGTGCCAGCAGCACGAGAACGGGGGTGGACCTAGCCAAAAACATTCAGTACTTC.

This clone was seen a handful of times. The chain uses TRBV20-1 and TRBJ2-4; TRBD1 agrees at 11 bases. Germline-derived CDR1 and CDR2 are DFQATT and SNEGSKA (reference sequence). The CDR3 covers 11 residues. V trimming: 4 bases; J trimming: 13 bases; junction bases outside the gene matches: 3. DNA of the CDR3: TGCAGTGCTACGGACAGGGGGCTCCAGTACTTC. Residues: CSATDRGLQYF.

This clone was found a few times. The chain has TRBV10-3 and TRBJ2-3; D is undetermined. Trimming took 6 bases from V and 6 from J, leaving 16 bases between them. The germline V gene has CDR1 ENHRY and CDR2 SYGVKD. This CDR3 has 14 residues. CDR3 sequence reads: CAIRDGSGVDTQYF. CDR3 DNA sequence: TGTGCCATCAGGGACGGCTCTGGGGTCGATACGCAGTATTTT.

Only a few counts were recorded for this clone. This chain joins TRBV6-5 and TRBJ1-2; 10 nucleotides align to TRBD1. The CDR3 has 15 amino acids. Germline lookup yields CDR1 MNHEY and CDR2 SVGAGI. V was clipped by 0 bases and J by 2 bases; unmatched bases: 0. The CDR3 region has the DNA TGTGCCAGCAGTTACTCGACAGGGGGCAACTATGGCTACACCTTC. It codes for CASSYSTGGNYGYTF.

This clone was counted between two and nine times. The genes are TRBV5-1 and TRBJ2-1; D gene ambiguous. The CDR3 is 16 residues long. Trimming took off 0 bases at V and 0 bases at J, with 10 bases between the two ends. Germline loops: CDR1 SGHRS, CDR2 YFSETQ. CDR3 in amino acids: CASSLALVGSYNEQFF. As DNA, the CDR3 is TGCGCCAGCAGCTTGGCGTTAGTTGGCTCCTACAATGAGCAGTTCTTC.